The rows below give T cell receptor beta chains drawn from one sample of a study of patients and donors after allogeneic stem cell transplantation. TCRdb called the RT-PCR reads again in MiXCR, with one record for every CDR3 protein. The repertoire holds about a million distinct CDR3 sequences, with roughly 18% as singletons. Sample: blood, either unsorted or a sorted T cell fraction (not recorded which). The receptors come from a human donor who was either an allogeneic HSCT recipient or a stem cell or donor lymphocyte infusion donor (not recorded which). It is not recorded whose cells these are; they may come from a transplant donor. The CDR3 runs from the conserved cysteine through the conserved F or W. The order of the fields is D gene, clone size, J gene, V gene, CDR3 protein, CDR3 DNA. A D gene is named only where the DNA matches it firmly. For some rows the clone size is stated as once, few or many, or as a class when expanded; others skip it.

TRBD1	many	TRBJ2-7	TRBV10-3	CAISESIDRGDYEQYF	TGTGCCATCAGTGAGTCGATTGACAGGGGGGACTACGAGCAGTACTTC
-	-	TRBJ2-1	TRBV15	CATSRDHVNEQFF	TGTGCCACCAGCAGAGATCACGTGAATGAGCAGTTCTTC
-	many	TRBJ1-1	TRBV12-3/TRBV12-4	CASSLGRGYTEAFF	TGTGCCAGCAGTTTAGGTCGCGGATACACTGAAGCTTTCTTT
-	-	TRBJ1-4	TRBV10-3	CAISEQNNEKLFF	TGTGCCATCAGTGAGCAGAATAATGAAAAACTGTTTTTT
TRBD1	many	TRBJ2-4	TRBV5-6	CASSWTGGADIQYF	TGTGCCAGCAGCTGGACAGGGGGAGCAGACATTCAGTACTTC
TRBD1	-	TRBJ2-7	TRBV4-1	CASSQEGTGGGFEQYF	TGCGCCAGCAGCCAAGAAGGGACAGGGGGCGGCTTCGAGCAGTACTTC
-	-	TRBJ1-6	TRBV24-1	CATSVGSNSPLHF	TGTGCCACCAGTGTTGGAAGCAATTCACCCCTCCACTTT
-	few	TRBJ2-4	TRBV15	CATSRDTENIQYF	TGTGCCACCAGCAGAGACACAGAAAACATTCAGTACTTC
-	-	TRBJ2-7	TRBV29-1	CSVGHSSYEQYF	TGCAGCGTTGGACATAGCTCCTACGAGCAGTACTTC
-	few	TRBJ2-7	TRBV5-6	CASADSGSSYEQYF	TGTGCCAGCGCCGACAGTGGTAGCTCCTACGAGCAGTACTTC
TRBD2	-	TRBJ2-5	TRBV3-1	CASSQVGLAGANTYQETQYF	TGTGCCAGCAGCCAAGTAGGACTAGCGGGGGCGAATACCTACCAAGAGACCCAGTACTTC
-	few	TRBJ1-1	TRBV10-3	CAIGTLNTEAFF	TGTGCCATCGGTACTCTGAACACTGAAGCTTTCTTT
-	few	TRBJ2-2	TRBV2	CASSPRGFANTGELFF	TGTGCCAGCAGTCCCAGGGGATTCGCGAACACCGGGGAGCTGTTTTTT
-	few	TRBJ1-5	TRBV5-6	CASSLQGYSNQPQHF	TGTGCCAGCAGCTTACAGGGTTATAGCAATCAGCCCCAGCATTTT
-	-	TRBJ1-6	TRBV7-8	CASSPSGHNSPLHF	TGTGCCAGCAGCCCCTCGGGACATAATTCACCCCTCCACTTT
-	few	TRBJ2-1	TRBV27	CASSWSQGLYNEQFF	TGTGCCAGCAGTTGGTCACAGGGATTATACAATGAGCAGTTCTTC
TRBD1	few	TRBJ2-5	TRBV10-3	CAISDRGETQYF	TGTGCCATCAGTGACAGGGGGGAGACCCAGTACTTC
-	-	TRBJ2-7	TRBV25-1	CASSELGERTYEQYF	TGTGCCAGCAGTGAATTAGGCGAGAGAACCTACGAGCAGTACTTC
-	-	TRBJ1-5	TRBV12-3/TRBV12-4	CASSPRGRGSHQPQHF	TGTGCCAGCAGTCCCAGGGGAAGAGGGTCTCATCAGCCCCAGCATTTT
-	many	TRBJ1-4	TRBV12-3/TRBV12-4	CASSAVATNEKLFF	TGTGCCAGCAGCGCCGTTGCAACTAATGAAAAACTGTTTTTT
-	many	TRBJ1-1	TRBV12-3/TRBV12-4	CASSLFPTGLEAFF	TGTGCCAGCAGTTTATTCCCTACAGGGTTGGAGGCTTTCTTT
-	many	TRBJ1-1	TRBV20-1	CSARLNTEAFF	TGCAGTGCTCGCTTGAACACTGAAGCTTTCTTT
TRBD2	-	TRBJ2-7	TRBV5-5	CASSPGGLGFYEQYF	TGTGCCAGCAGCCCTGGGGGACTAGGCTTCTACGAGCAGTACTTC
TRBD1	many	TRBJ2-7	TRBV5-1	CASSFLRDRRYEQYF	TGCGCCAGCAGCTTCCTACGGGACAGGAGGTACGAGCAGTACTTC
TRBD1	-	TRBJ2-1	TRBV29-1	CSATARTGGREQFF	TGCAGCGCGACTGCCCGGACAGGGGGCCGGGAGCAGTTCTTC
-	-	TRBJ1-1	TRBV10-3	CAISESKTGHRDTEAFF	TGTGCCATCAGTGAGTCAAAAACAGGGCATCGGGACACTGAAGCTTTCTTT
TRBD2	few	TRBJ2-1	TRBV12-3/TRBV12-4	CASSLRASGGASYNEQFF	TGTGCCAGCAGTTTAAGGGCTAGCGGGGGGGCGAGTTACAATGAGCAGTTCTTC
-	few	TRBJ1-3	TRBV28	CATGGILENTIYF	TGTGCCACAGGTGGCATACTGGAAAACACCATATATTTT